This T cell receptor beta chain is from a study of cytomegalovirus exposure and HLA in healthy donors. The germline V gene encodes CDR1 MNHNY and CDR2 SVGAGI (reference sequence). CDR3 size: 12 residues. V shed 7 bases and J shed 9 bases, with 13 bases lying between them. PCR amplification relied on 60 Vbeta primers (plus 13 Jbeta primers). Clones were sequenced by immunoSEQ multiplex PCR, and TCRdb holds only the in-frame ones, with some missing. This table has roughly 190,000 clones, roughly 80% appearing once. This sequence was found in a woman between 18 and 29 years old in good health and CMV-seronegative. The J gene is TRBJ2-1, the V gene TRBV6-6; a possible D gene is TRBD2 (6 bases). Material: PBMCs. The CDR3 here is CASMGGTGEQFF. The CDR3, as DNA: TGTGCCAGCATGGGCGGGACGGGTGAGCAGTTCTTC.